The T cell receptor beta chain described here comes from a study of neoadjuvant anti-PD-1 for oral cavity cancer. The time point is: after neoadjuvant nivolumab, at surgical resection. Cohort: HPV-negative, locally advanced oral cavity squamous cell carcinoma patients. Germline V lookup: CDR1 SGDLS, CDR2 YYNGEE. With 2 bases removed from V and 0 bases from J, the gap between germline ends came to 17 bases. The CDR3 length is 18 residues. Blood libraries mostly used roughly 520 ng genomic DNA, six replicates each. Measured with immunoSEQ multiplex PCR; TCRdb has only the in-frame clones, and not every one. The table includes around 65,000 clones, 80% to 90% detected once.

The specimen was PBMCs, collected after nivolumab (anti-PD-1) treatment. This TCR came from a person aged 35-79 years with oral cavity squamous cell carcinoma. This chain connects TRBV9 to TRBJ1-4; D unresolved. CDR3 protein: CASSVFSQDFATNEKLFF. The CDR3 DNA sequence: TGTGCCAGCAGCGTGTTTTCGCAGGACTTTGCAACTAATGAAAAACTGTTTTTT.